This T cell receptor (beta chain) was documented in a study of blood T cell repertoires in COVID-19. Study-level information: Some COVID-19 samples were acute and others convalescent; all came from the United States, Italy and Spain.

Germline CDR1 reads SGHKS; CDR2 reads YYEKEE (reference sequence). The CDR3 totals 16 residues. The junction had 5 bases not matched to a gene; V was cut back by 0 bases and J by 1 base. How the authors handled the data: Amplified reference gene primers provided the basis for estimating nucleated cell counts. Profiling relied on immunoSEQ multiplex PCR, and the TCRdb table lists in-frame clones only, not all of them. V and J calls and clone size follow that table, whereas D and trimming were derived from the DNA. The data show some 160,000 clones, more than 75% seen once. The sequencing input was peripheral blood. This chain connects TRBV5-5 to TRBJ2-7; 9 bases are shared with TRBD1. This receptor was taken from a man aged 55-75 years with acute or convalescent COVID-19. CDR3 sequence reads: CASSLVRDRESYEQYF. The CDR3 DNA sequence: TGTGCCAGCAGCTTGGTGAGGGACAGGGAGTCCTACGAGCAGTACTTC. The full variable domain, its missing parts supplied by reference TRBV5-5 and TRBJ2-7, is DAGVTQSPTHLIKTRGQQVTLRCSPISGHKSVSWYQQVLGQGPQFIFQYYEKEERGRGNFPDRFSARQFPNYSSELNVNALLLGDSALYLCASSLVRDRESYEQYFGPGTRLTVT.